One sample yielded the 3 T cell receptor beta chains listed below, sequenced in a study of sequential checkpoint blockade in melanoma. TCRdb's table, derived via immunoSEQ multiplex PCR, lists solely in-frame clones and lacks some. The data contain approximately 12,000 clones, 25% to 30% of them singletons. Stated treatment: randomized to nivolumab then ipilimumab (arm A) or the reverse (arm B). This specimen consisted of tumor tissue (inferred from file names), obtained from a patient given nivolumab and ipilimumab in sequence. These receptors all stem from a human donor with melanoma.

The chain joins TRBV30 to TRBJ1-5; TRBD1 might be the D (5 bases). The ends were cut back, 0 bases at V and 2 bases at J, with 17 bases in the middle. The CDR3 sequence is 17 residues long. CDR1 is GTSNPN, CDR2 SVGIG, per germline (reference sequence). CDR3 residues: CAWSVCEGRVGNQPQHF. The CDR3 DNA is TGTGCCTGGAGTGTATGTGAGGGCAGGGTGGGCAATCAGCCCCAGCATTTT.

By sample share, this clone is medium-sized. The rearrangement joins TRBV4-1 to TRBJ2-5, with TRBD2 matching over 9 bases. V shed 1 base and J 1 base; nucleotides not matched to a gene: 1. CDR1 is MGHRA and CDR2 is YSYEKL in the germline V gene. The CDR3 loop spans 15 amino acids. DNA of the CDR3: TGCGCCAGCAGCCAAGGGACTAGCGTCCAAGAGACCCAGTACTTC. This codes for CASSQGTSVQETQYF.

This clone has more than one count but fewer than ten. The V call is TRBV9, the J call TRBJ2-1; TRBD1 aligns across 8 bases. The V and J ends lost 4 bases and 4 bases, in that order; junction bases with no gene match: 10. The CDR3 runs to 16 residues. The germline CDR1 and CDR2 sequences are SGDLS and YYNGEE. The CDR3 DNA sequence: TGTGCCAGCAGCCCGAGGACAGGGAAGGGATACAATGAGCAGTTCTTC. Translating gives CASSPRTGKGYNEQFF.